Detailed here is one T cell receptor beta chain. This sample was included in a study of PD-1 blockade in classical Hodgkin lymphoma. Every patient had relapsed following autologous stem cell transplantation, and cohorts differed in brentuximab vedotin exposure. The CDR3 sequence is 15 residues long. The germline V and J ends were trimmed by 5 bases and 2 bases, with 14 bases remaining between them. CDR1 is SGHVS and CDR2 is FQNEAQ in the germline V gene. Generated by immunoSEQ multiplex PCR, the TCRdb table keeps only in-frame clones and is missing some. The sample contains some 95,000 clones, roughly 89% of which appear only once.

The specimen comprised peripheral blood mononuclear cells (PBMCs), sampled before the second cycle of nivolumab. The chain links TRBV7-8 to TRBJ2-3; no definite D call. The clonotype originates from a human donor with classical Hodgkin lymphoma. DNA for the CDR3: TGTGCCAGCAGCCCGAGGATCAAATACACAGATACGCAGTATTTT. The encoded protein is CASSPRIKYTDTQYF.